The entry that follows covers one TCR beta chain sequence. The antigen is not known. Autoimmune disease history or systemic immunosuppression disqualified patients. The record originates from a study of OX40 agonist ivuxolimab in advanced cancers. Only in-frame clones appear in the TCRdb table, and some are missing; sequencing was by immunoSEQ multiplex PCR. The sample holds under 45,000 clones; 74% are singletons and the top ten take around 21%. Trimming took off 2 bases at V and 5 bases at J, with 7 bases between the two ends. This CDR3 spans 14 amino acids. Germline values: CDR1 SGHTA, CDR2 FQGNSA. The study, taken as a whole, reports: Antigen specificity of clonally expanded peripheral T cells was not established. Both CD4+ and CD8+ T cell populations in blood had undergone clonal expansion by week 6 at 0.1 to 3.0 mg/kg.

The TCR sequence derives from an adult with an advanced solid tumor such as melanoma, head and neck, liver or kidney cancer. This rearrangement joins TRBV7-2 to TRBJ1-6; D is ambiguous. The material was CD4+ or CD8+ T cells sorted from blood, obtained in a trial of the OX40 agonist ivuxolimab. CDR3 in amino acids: CASSLKPDNSPLHF. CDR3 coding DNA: TGTGCCAGCAGCTTAAAACCAGATAATTCACCCCTCCACTTT.